One sample yielded the 5 T cell receptor beta chains listed below, sequenced in a study of Ad26.COV2.S vaccination and SARS-CoV-2 variants. Treatment given: around 19 received Ad26.COV2.S at low or high dose, single or two shots; several received placebo; per-sample allocation not given. Collection of samples fell on day 63 after the first vaccine or placebo injection. Generated by immunoSEQ multiplex PCR, the TCRdb table keeps only in-frame clones and is missing some. The sample has 440,000 or so clones, roughly 87% seen once. The source material was peripheral blood, sampled in a trial of Ad26.COV2.S vaccine versus placebo. The receptors were sampled from a person aged 18-60 years who received the Ad26.COV2.S COVID-19 vaccine or a placebo.

This clone was recorded only once. The chain uses TRBV19 and TRBJ1-5, with D possibly being TRBD1 (5 bases). Trimming removed 2 bases at V and 6 bases at J, with 11 bases between. This CDR3 is built from 14 residues. Germline V gene data show CDR1 as LNHDA and CDR2 as SQIVND (reference sequence). The CDR3 DNA is TGTGCCAGTAGTATAACGGGGGTGGGTCAGCCCCAGCATTTT. This sequence encodes CASSITGVGQPQHF. The full variable domain, completed using reference TRBV19 and TRBJ1-5, is DGGITQSPKYLFRKEGQNVTLSCEQNLNHDAMYWYRQDPGQGLRLIYYSQIVNDFQKGDIAEGYSVSREKKESFPLTVTSAQKNPTAFYLCASSITGVGQPQHFGDGTRLSIL.

The genes are TRBV6-1 and TRBJ1-6, with D maybe TRBD1 (6 bases). The CDR3 extends over 18 amino acids. The ends were cut back, 3 bases at V and 1 base at J, with 16 bases in the middle. CDR1 MNHNS and CDR2 SASEGT come from the germline V gene. The CDR3 spells CASSDWGRVGSYNSPLHF. DNA for the CDR3: TGTGCCAGCAGTGATTGGGGGCGCGTGGGATCCTATAATTCACCCCTCCACTTT.

The chain couples TRBV23-1 to TRBJ2-7; tentative D call: TRBD1 (5 bases). TRBV23-1 qualifies as an ORF whose function is uncertain. Deletions cut 6 bases from V and 5 bases from J, with 14 bases between. The CDR3 extends over 13 amino acids. CDR3 loop: CASSPPRVHEQYF. The DNA for the CDR3 is TGCGCCAGCAGCCCACCCAGGGTCCACGAGCAGTACTTC.

The chain has TRBV24-1 and TRBJ1-2, with D hard to call. Between the trimmed V and J ends, which lost 4 bases and 4 bases, there was a span of 12 bases. This CDR3 region has 14 residues. CDR1 is KGHDR and CDR2 is SFDVKD in the germline V gene. CDR3 sequence (DNA): TGTGCCACCAGTGACTCGACGGCTCTCTATGGCTACACCTTC. Its translation: CATSDSTALYGYTF.

This chain connects TRBV7-8 to TRBJ2-7; 8 nucleotides align to TRBD1. The CDR3 has 15 amino acids. Looked up from germline, CDR1 is SGHVS and CDR2 is FQNEAQ. V shed 5 bases, J shed 6 bases, and the junction held 12 bases outside the gene matches. CDR3 sequence reads: CASSARRTGHGEQYF. CDR3 nucleotides: TGTGCCAGCAGCGCTAGAAGGACAGGGCATGGCGAGCAGTACTTC. The complete variable domain, with remaining parts taken from reference TRBV7-8 and TRBJ2-7, reads GAGVSQSPRYKVAKRGQDVALRCDPISGHVSLFWYQQALGQGPEFLTYFQNEAQLDKSGLPSDRFFAERPEGSVSTLKIQRTQQEDSAVYLCASSARRTGHGEQYFGPGTRLTVT.